This TCR beta chain was recovered during a study of blood T cell repertoires in COVID-19 (dated by TCRdb to 2020 to 2021). At the level of the whole study: Samples covering the acute and convalescent phases of COVID-19 were provided by collaborators in the United States, Italy and Spain. Subjects who had been exposed to COVID-19, were actively infected with it, or had recovered from it provided the deeply sampled blood TCRbeta repertoires that made up the dataset. Sample metadata almost always included a de-identified subject ID, COVID-19 status, age in years and sex. The material from the prospective study consisted of cDNA or gDNA derived from T cells, B-cell-depleted T cells, or PBMCs. Where available, HLA class I and class II types were obtained from metadata supplied by the sample provider rather than from assay-based typing. The repertoires were released in a freely available public database meant as a resource for research on the immune response to SARS-CoV-2. The samples were drawn from two sources: the first 160 participants of the ongoing ImmuneRACE study, and 950 to 1,500 subjects contributed by 6 global collaborators. General study outcomes and caveats: Clinical and demographic metadata were provided uncurated, with the amount varying by source and participant.

One collaborating source in Seattle enrolled patients while the patients were actively infected and followed the patients over time throughout the course of disease. Each collaborating institution followed its own protocols to collect whole blood in K2EDTA tubes. For TCRbeta analysis, collaborators shipped samples in one of three forms: frozen whole blood, isolated PBMCs, or DNA extracted from either of those sample types. TCRbeta CDR3 regions were amplified from genomic DNA using the immunoSEQ Assay, a bias-controlled multiplex PCR. In the source study's methods: Within the assay, amplification of reference gene primers was used to estimate how many nucleated cells each sample contained. To quantify the absolute abundance of each unique TCRbeta CDR3 rearrangement, sequence reads were collapsed and filtered. For each sample, productive Simpson clonality was calculated as the square root of Simpson's diversity index over productive rearrangements. TCRdb took over this immuneACCESS table, retaining in-frame rearrangements with V and J assigned. Such tables are incomplete; in checked studies, under half of the missing clones stem from an unresolved V gene, and the remainder is unexplained. V, J and clone size reflect that table, while D and trimming were determined from the DNA. The sample includes 150,000 or so clones, with 70% to 80% observed a single time. The ten top clones hold roughly 4.9% of the sample.

About this clone itself: The clone's antigen remains unknown. No qualities accompany the bases; no much larger clone lies one base away.

The germline V gene supplies CDR1 SGHTA and CDR2 FQGNSA. CDR3 length: 15 amino acids, cysteine to phenylalanine. Solely the CDR3 DNA is kept, with 45 bases framed from the first base. V is cut back by 3 bases and J by 9 bases, with 7 bases in the junction unmatched. The sequence links TRBV7-2 to TRBJ2-3, with 12 bases matching TRBD2. The receptor's source is a woman in her seventies with COVID-19, enrolled during active disease. Specimen: peripheral blood. The nucleotide sequence is TGTGCCAGCAGCTTGACTAGCGGGGGAACGGTCACGCAGTATTTT. Its product reads: CASSLTSGGTVTQYF.